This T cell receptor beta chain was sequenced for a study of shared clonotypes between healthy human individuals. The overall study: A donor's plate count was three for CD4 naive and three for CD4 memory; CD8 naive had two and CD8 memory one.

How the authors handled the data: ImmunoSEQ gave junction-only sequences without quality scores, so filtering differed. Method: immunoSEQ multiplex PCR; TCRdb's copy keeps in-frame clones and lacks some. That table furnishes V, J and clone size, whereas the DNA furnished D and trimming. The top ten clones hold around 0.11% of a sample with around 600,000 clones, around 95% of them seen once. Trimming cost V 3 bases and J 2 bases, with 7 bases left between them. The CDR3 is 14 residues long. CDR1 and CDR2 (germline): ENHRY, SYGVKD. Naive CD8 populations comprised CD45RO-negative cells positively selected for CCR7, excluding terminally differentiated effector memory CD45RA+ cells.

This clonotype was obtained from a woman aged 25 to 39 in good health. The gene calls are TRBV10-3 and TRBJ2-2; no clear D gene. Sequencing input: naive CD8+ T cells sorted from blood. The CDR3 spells CAISDMGNTGELFF. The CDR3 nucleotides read TGTGCCATCAGTGATATGGGCAACACCGGGGAGCTGTTTTTT.